The next 26 T cell receptor beta chains were all read from a single sample in a study of cytomegalovirus exposure and HLA in healthy donors. The PCR was carried out with 60 Vbeta primers and 13 Jbeta primers. The data were produced by immunoSEQ multiplex PCR, yet TCRdb's version contains in-frame clones alone and is incomplete. The sample shows approximately 160,000 clones, approximately 80% of them seen only once. Sequencing input: PBMCs. The origin of the receptors is a woman aged 40 to 50 in good health and CMV-seropositive.

The V call is TRBV5-1, the J call TRBJ2-1; TRBD1 agrees at 10 bases. Germline CDR1 reads SGHRS; CDR2 reads YFSETQ. With V trimmed by 0 bases and J by 8 bases, 5 bases remained unmatched. This CDR3 has 15 amino acids. The CDR3 region has the DNA TGCGCCAGCAGCTTGGGACAGGGGGCTGGGGATGAGCAGTTCTTC. Amino acid sequence: CASSLGQGAGDEQFF.

The V call is TRBV21-1, the J call TRBJ1-2; the table's D call, TRBD1, was not checked against the DNA. TRBV21-1 is a documented pseudogene. The CDR3 is 14 amino acids. The CDR3 loop reads CASSKAAGKKGYTF. As DNA, the CDR3 is TGTGCCAGCAGCAAAGCGGCAGGGAAGAAAGGCTACACCTTC.

As regards this clone: Other DNA sequences of this sample code for an identical CDR3. The rearrangement joins TRBV4-3 to TRBJ1-4; D gene ambiguous. The CDR3 contains 15 residues. The V and J ends lost 4 bases and 10 bases respectively, with 19 bases between them. Germline CDR1 LGHNA, CDR2 YSLEER. The CDR3 sequence: CASSLLDRGMGKLFF. The CDR3 nucleotides are TGCGCCAGCAGCCTCCTCGATCGCGGGATGGGAAAACTGTTTTTT.

J is TRBJ1-1 and V is TRBV27, with 10 bases lining up with TRBD1. CDR1 and CDR2 from the germline V gene are MNHEY and SMNVEV (reference sequence). The CDR3 covers 17 residues. V shed 5 bases, J shed 0 bases, and the junction held 9 bases outside the gene matches. The DNA of the CDR3 is TGTGCCAGCAGTCCCCTAGGACAGGGGGGGATGAACACTGAAGCTTTCTTT. Residues: CASSPLGQGGMNTEAFF.

V and J are TRBV18 and TRBJ2-7; D is unclear. Looked up from germline, CDR1 is KGHSH and CDR2 is LQKENI. Trimming shortened V by 4 bases and J by 3 bases, and 10 bases separated the two germline ends. This CDR3 spans 13 amino acids. CDR3 DNA sequence: TGTGCCAGCTCACAGAGCGAGAGCTACGAGCAGTACTTC. It specifies CASSQSESYEQYF. The full variable domain, completed using reference TRBV18 and TRBJ2-7, is NAGVMQNPRHLVRRRGQEARLRCSPMKGHSHVYWYRQLPEEGLKFMVYLQKENIIDESGMPKERFSAEFPKEGPSILRIQQVVRGDSAAYFCASSQSESYEQYFGPGTRLTVT.

The genes are TRBV2 and TRBJ2-2, with 8 nucleotides matching TRBD1. CDR3 size: 16 residues. Germline values: CDR1 SNHLY, CDR2 FYNNEI. Trimming took 6 bases from V and 4 from J; bases not matched to a gene: 10. The CDR3 sequence is CASSREAQGGTGELFF. The CDR3 bases are TGTGCCAGCAGCCGAGAGGCACAGGGGGGCACCGGGGAGCTGTTTTTT.

The chain carries TRBV9 and TRBJ2-2; D might be TRBD2 (6 bases). The ends were cut back, 3 bases at V and 4 bases at J, with 7 bases in the middle. The CDR3 extends over 13 amino acids. Per germline, CDR1 SGDLS and CDR2 YYNGEE. The CDR3 sequence is CASSGTTTGELFF. The CDR3 nucleotides read TGTGCCAGCAGCGGGACTACCACCGGGGAGCTGTTTTTT.

Comment on this clone: Sequence at one end of the junction differs from germline and may be a read error. The chain recombines TRBV6-5 with TRBJ1-2, with 7 positions matching TRBD1. CDR3 size: 13 residues. Germline V lookup: CDR1 MNHEY, CDR2 SVGAGI. CDR3 nucleotide sequence: TGTGCCAGCAGTTACCAGGGGGACACGACAGAGCGCTTC. Its protein is CASSYQGDTTERF.

This rearrangement joins TRBV2 to TRBJ2-5, with a weak D call TRBD1 (5 bases). CDR1 and CDR2 from the germline V gene are SNHLY and FYNNEI. The length of the CDR3 is 13 residues. The V and J ends lost 7 bases and 3 bases respectively, with 12 bases between them. The CDR3 DNA sequence: TGTGCCAGCATCCTGGGGCGGAAAGAGACCCAGTACTTC. Its protein is CASILGRKETQYF.

The chain combines TRBV5-1 with TRBJ2-6; 10 bases agree with TRBD1. The CDR3 has 17 residues. Germline V gene lookup returns CDR1 SGHRS and CDR2 YFSETQ. The J segment lost 0 bases and the V segment lost 3 bases, leaving 3 bases of the junction unmatched. This CDR3 is CASSWGTGDSGANVLTF. CDR3 coding DNA: TGCGCCAGCAGCTGGGGGACAGGGGACTCTGGGGCCAACGTCCTGACTTTC.

This sequence joins TRBV4-2 and TRBJ2-2; D is unresolved. The CDR3 is 16 amino acids. Trimming left V 0 bases short and J 4 bases short, with 12 bases between. Germline V gene sequence: CDR1 LGHNA, CDR2 YNFKEQ. As DNA, the CDR3 is TGTGCCAGCAGCCAAGAGTGGGCAACAGTCACCGGGGAGCTGTTTTTT. Protein product: CASSQEWATVTGELFF.

CDR3 residues: CASSLTLLAGASEQYF. The CDR3, as DNA: TGTGCCAGCAGCTTAACCCTACTAGCGGGAGCTTCCGAGCAGTACTTC. The chain has TRBV7-2 and TRBJ2-5; TRBD2 agrees at 11 bases. TRBJ2-7 explains the end of the DNA better; the J call may be wrong. The CDR3 covers 16 residues. Germline assignment: CDR1 SGHTA and CDR2 FQGNSA.

J is TRBJ2-2 and V is TRBV12-5; unclear D gene. V shed 1 base and J shed 7 bases, with 7 bases lying between them. The CDR3 is 13 residues long. CDR1 and CDR2 from the germline V gene are LGHNT and FRNRAP. The chain's CDR3 is CASGLAPGGELFF. The CDR3 coding sequence is TGTGCTAGTGGTTTGGCCCCGGGCGGGGAGCTGTTTTTT. The entire variable domain, with the rest obtained from reference TRBV12-5 and TRBJ2-2, is as follows: DARVTQTPRHKVTEMGQEVTMRCQPILGHNTVFWYRQTMMQGLELLAYFRNRAPLDDSGMPKDRFSAEMPDATLATLKIQPSEPRDSAVYFCASGLAPGGELFFGEGSRLTVL.

V gene TRBV5-6 combines with J gene TRBJ1-2, with 9 bases fitting TRBD1. The CDR3 runs to 14 residues. CDR1 and CDR2 (germline): SGHDT, YYEEEE. Germline trimming cut 4 bases from V and 3 bases from J; bases unmatched to any gene: 4. CDR3 residues: CASSARTGDYGYTF. CDR3 in DNA: TGTGCCAGCAGCGCCCGGACAGGGGACTATGGCTACACCTTC.

V is TRBV29-1 and J is TRBJ2-7, with 10 bases that match TRBD2. Looked up from germline, CDR1 is SQVTM and CDR2 is ANQGSEA. V gave up 4 bases and J gave up 5 bases; unmatched junction bases: 5. The CDR3 has 13 amino acids. CDR3 nucleotides: TGCAGCGTTGTAGCGGGAGGCCCCAACGAGCAGTACTTC. This translates into CSVVAGGPNEQYF.

V usage is TRBV10-1 and J usage is TRBJ1-5, with TRBD1 identical over 11 bases. The J segment lost 5 bases and the V segment lost 6 bases, leaving 3 bases of the junction unmatched. Germline V gives CDR1 WNHNN, CDR2 SYGVQD (reference sequence). The CDR3 is made up of 14 amino acids. DNA for the CDR3: TGCGCCAGCAGGGGACAGGGGGGGGATCAGCCCCAGCATTTT. Translating it yields CASRGQGGDQPQHF.

This clone was seen a few times. The chain uses TRBV7-9 and TRBJ1-1; unclear D gene. This CDR3 spans 13 amino acids. The germline V gene has CDR1 SEHNR and CDR2 FQNEAQ (reference sequence). Trimming cost V 4 bases and J 0 bases, with 6 bases left between them. The CDR3 here is CASSSTMNTEAFF. The CDR3 DNA is TGTGCCAGCAGCTCTACCATGAACACTGAAGCTTTCTTT.

The V gene is TRBV28, the J gene TRBJ1-5; 10 nucleotides align to TRBD1. Trimming took 6 bases from V and 7 from J; bases not matched to a gene: 9. The CDR3 extends over 15 amino acids. Germline V gene data show CDR1 as MDHEN and CDR2 as SYDVKM. The CDR3: CASSPGTGDWQPQHF. DNA of the CDR3: TGTGCCAGCAGCCCCGGGACAGGGGATTGGCAGCCCCAGCATTTT.

The chain carries TRBV9 and TRBJ2-7; D remains ambiguous. CDR3 size: 13 residues. Trimming cost V 3 bases and J 1 base, with 8 bases left between them. Germline V gene data show CDR1 as SGDLS and CDR2 as YYNGEE. CDR3 DNA sequence: TGTGCCAGCAGCGAATCGACATCCTACGAGCAGTACTTC. This gives the protein CASSESTSYEQYF.

The chain employs TRBV4-3 and TRBJ2-6, with D perhaps matching TRBD1 (6 bases). The CDR3 length is 17 residues. V was pared by 3 bases and J by 3 bases, with 15 bases between. CDR1 is LGHNA and CDR2 is YSLEER in the germline V gene. DNA for the CDR3: TGCGCCAGCAGCCACAGGACCCTAGGGGGTGGGGCCAACGTCCTGACTTTC. Translating gives CASSHRTLGGGANVLTF.

The rearrangement joins TRBV27 to TRBJ1-5, with unresolved D. V was cut by 2 bases and J by 2 bases, with 4 bases left in between. Germline V lookup: CDR1 MNHEY, CDR2 SMNVEV (reference sequence). This CDR3 is 13 amino acids long. CDR3 in amino acids: CASSLTGNQPQHF. The DNA for the CDR3 is TGTGCCAGCAGTTTAACGGGCAATCAGCCCCAGCATTTT.

The chain has TRBV6-6 and TRBJ1-6; 9 nucleotides line up with TRBD1. Looked up from germline, CDR1 is MNHNY and CDR2 is SVGAGI (reference sequence). The CDR3 spans 15 residues. V lost 6 bases to trimming and J lost 5 bases; unmatched junction nucleotides: 5. This CDR3 is CASRKQGADNSPLHF. The CDR3 DNA sequence: TGTGCCAGCAGGAAACAGGGGGCCGATAATTCACCCCTCCACTTT.

This chain links TRBV28 with TRBJ1-5; D is possibly TRBD1 (6 bases). Germline V gene sequence: CDR1 MDHEN, CDR2 SYDVKM. This CDR3 has 15 amino acids. V was trimmed by 6 bases and J by 6 bases, leaving 18 bases between them. CDR3 in amino acids: CASRWDTPRGQPQHF. Written as DNA, the CDR3 is TGTGCCAGCAGATGGGACACCCCTCGGGGTCAGCCCCAGCATTTT.

This rearrangement joins TRBV19 to TRBJ1-1, with D maybe TRBD1 (6 bases). CDR1 and CDR2 (germline): LNHDA, SQIVND (reference sequence). This CDR3 is 16 amino acids long. V lost 6 bases, J lost 0 bases, and 17 bases lay in between. CDR3 amino acids: CASRGARGYMNTEAFF. The CDR3 nucleotides are TGTGCCAGTAGGGGGGCCAGGGGTTATATGAACACTGAAGCTTTCTTT.

This sequence joins TRBV18 and TRBJ2-3; weak D call: TRBD2 (5 bases). Germline V lookup: CDR1 KGHSH, CDR2 LQKENI. This CDR3 is built from 16 residues. Trimming took 2 bases from V and 0 from J, leaving 12 bases between them. CDR3 sequence reads: CASSPLPGISTDTQYF. CDR3 nucleotide sequence: TGTGCCAGCTCACCATTGCCGGGGATTAGCACAGATACGCAGTATTTT.

This clone was seen more than once but under ten times. V usage is TRBV5-4 and J usage is TRBJ2-6; no firm D call. Deletions cut 0 bases from V and 4 bases from J, with 11 bases between. Germline values: CDR1 SGHNT, CDR2 YYREEE (reference sequence). The CDR3 runs to 16 residues. Here the CDR3 reads CASSLVVLEGANVLTF. CDR3 bases: TGTGCCAGCAGCTTGGTAGTACTCGAGGGGGCCAACGTCCTGACTTTC.